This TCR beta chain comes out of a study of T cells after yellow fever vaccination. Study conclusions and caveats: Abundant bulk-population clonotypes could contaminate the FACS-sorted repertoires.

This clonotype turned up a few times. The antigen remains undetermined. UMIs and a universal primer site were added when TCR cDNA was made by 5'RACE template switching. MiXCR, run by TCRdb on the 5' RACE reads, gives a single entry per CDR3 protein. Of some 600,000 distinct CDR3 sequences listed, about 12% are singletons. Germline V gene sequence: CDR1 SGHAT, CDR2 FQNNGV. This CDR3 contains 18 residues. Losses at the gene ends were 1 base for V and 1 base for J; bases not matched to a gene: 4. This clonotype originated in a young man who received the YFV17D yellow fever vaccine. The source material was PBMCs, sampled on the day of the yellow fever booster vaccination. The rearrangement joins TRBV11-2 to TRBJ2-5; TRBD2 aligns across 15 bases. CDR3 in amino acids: CASSLVSGLAGGQETQYF. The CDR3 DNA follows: TGTGCCAGCAGCTTAGTTTCGGGACTAGCGGGAGGCCAAGAGACCCAGTACTTC. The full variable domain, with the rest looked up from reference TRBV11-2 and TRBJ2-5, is EAGVAQSPRYKIIEKRQSVAFWCNPISGHATLYWYQQILGQGPKLLIQFQNNGVVDDSQLPKDRFSAERLKGVDSTLKIQPAKLEDSAVYLCASSLVSGLAGGQETQYFGPGTRLLVL.